This TCR beta chain was identified during a study of shared clonotypes between healthy human individuals. About the research overall: Three plates were used per donor for CD4 naive, three for CD4 memory, two for CD8 naive and one for CD8 memory.

Regarding this clone: The antigen is not known.

Replicate sorted-subset PCRs were loaded with around 220 ng DNA, roughly 33,000 T cell genomes. Profiling relied on immunoSEQ multiplex PCR, and the TCRdb table lists in-frame clones only, not all of them. The sample holds around 2,100,000 clones, about 95% seen once. There are 13 residues in the CDR3. V gave up 8 bases and J gave up 0 bases, with 8 bases separating them. The germline V gene has CDR1 SNHLY and CDR2 FYNNEI. Naive CD8 cells, CD45RO-negative and positively selected for CCR7, excluded terminally differentiated effector memory CD45RA+ cells. Study-wide findings and caveats: Represented genetic and exposure-history diversity was restricted by having few donors. Among donors, clonotype sharing was expected to be affected by sequencing depth.

The rearrangement joins TRBV2 to TRBJ1-5; TRBD1 is a possible D gene (5 bases). The sample comprised naive CD8+ T cells sorted from blood. The TCR was taken from a man between 18 and 29 years old in good health. CDR3 sequence reads: CASGTFSNQPQHF. The CDR3 DNA is TGTGCCAGCGGGACTTTTAGCAATCAGCCCCAGCATTTT.